A selection of T cell receptor beta chains follows, all from one sample in a study of CD8+ T cells in alopecia areata. Data came from immunoSEQ multiplex PCR; TCRdb stores just in-frame clones and leaves some out. The sample holds 140,000 to 150,000 clones, 87% seen once. The material sequenced was CD8+ T cells sorted from blood, taken at week 0. These receptors were obtained from a human donor with alopecia areata. CDR3s include the opening cysteine and the closing phenylalanine or tryptophan. The D gene is left open where the match is weak. Size values are once, few and many counts, or a class for expanded clones, and some rows have none.

.,TRBJ2-7,TRBV28,.,TGTGCCAGCAGTACTAGGCGCAACCCCTACGAGCAGTACTTC,CASSTRRNPYEQYF
TRBD1,TRBJ2-3,TRBV19,once,TGTGCCAGTAGTACCCTAAGGGGGCGCGGAGATACGCAGTATTTT,CASSTLRGRGDTQYF
.,TRBJ2-7,TRBV7-8,.,TGTGCCAGCAGCTTAGGGTTTGGAACCGACTACGAGCAGTACTTC,CASSLGFGTDYEQYF
TRBD2,TRBJ2-1,TRBV5-1,.,TGCGCCAGCAGCCCCAAGCGGGAGAGGGGGTTCGACAATGAGCAGTTCTTC,CASSPKRERGFDNEQFF
.,TRBJ2-7,TRBV7-8,.,TGTGCCAGCAGCTTAGAAGGGAGGACCATTATTTACGAGCAGTACTTC,CASSLEGRTIIYEQYF
TRBD2,TRBJ2-3,TRBV19,.,TGTGCCAGGCACTGGGGACTCCTAGCGGAGTCCTTCACAGATACGCAGTATTTT,CARHWGLLAESFTDTQYF
TRBD1,TRBJ1-1,TRBV7-9,.,TGTGCCAGCAGCCCCGGGCCGGGACAGGGGGTCACTGAAGCTTTCTTT,CASSPGPGQGVTEAFF
TRBD1,TRBJ2-1,TRBV5-6,.,TGTGCCAGCAGCTTCGGGACAGGCTACAATGAGCAGTTCTTC,CASSFGTGYNEQFF
.,TRBJ2-7,TRBV5-1,.,TGCGCCAGCAGCTTGGCCGGCAGGGACTCCTACGAGCAGTACTTC,CASSLAGRDSYEQYF
.,TRBJ2-7,TRBV5-6,once,TGTGCCAGCAGCCCGGACAGCTCCTGCGAGCAGTACTTC,CASSPDSSCEQYF
.,TRBJ2-7,TRBV5-6,.,TGTGCCAGCAGCTTGCTGGTTTCCTCCTACGAGCAGTACTTC,CASSLLVSSYEQYF
.,TRBJ2-7,TRBV7-9,once,TGTGCCAGCAGCTTAGAGGAGACCGAGCTCTACGAGCAGTACTTC,CASSLEETELYEQYF